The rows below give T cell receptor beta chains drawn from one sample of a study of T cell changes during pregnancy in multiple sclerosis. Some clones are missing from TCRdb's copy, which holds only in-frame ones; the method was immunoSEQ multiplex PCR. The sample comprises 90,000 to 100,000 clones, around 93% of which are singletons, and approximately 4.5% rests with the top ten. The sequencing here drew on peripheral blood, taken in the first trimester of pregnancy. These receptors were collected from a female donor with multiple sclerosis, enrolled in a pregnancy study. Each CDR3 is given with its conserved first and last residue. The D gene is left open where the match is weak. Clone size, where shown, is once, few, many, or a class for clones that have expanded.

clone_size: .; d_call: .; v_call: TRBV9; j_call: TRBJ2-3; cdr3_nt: TGTGCCAGCAGCGCCGGTGATCTCACAGATACGCAGTATTTT; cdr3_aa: CASSAGDLTDTQYF
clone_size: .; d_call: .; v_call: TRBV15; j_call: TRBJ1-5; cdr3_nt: TGTGCCACCAGCAGAGATTTTCGGCAGGGTCCCCAGCATTTT; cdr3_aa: CATSRDFRQGPQHF
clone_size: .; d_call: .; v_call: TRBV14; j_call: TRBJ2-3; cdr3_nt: TGTGCCAGCAGCCAAGTCTTATATACGCAGTATTTT; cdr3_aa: CASSQVLYTQYF
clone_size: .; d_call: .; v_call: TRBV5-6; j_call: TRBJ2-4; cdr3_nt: TGTGCCAGCAGCTCCACCTCGGGCGGACTAGCCAAAAACATTCAGTACTTC; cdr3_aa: CASSSTSGGLAKNIQYF
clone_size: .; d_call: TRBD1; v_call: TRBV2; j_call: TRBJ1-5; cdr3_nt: TGTGCCAGCTGCACAGGGGATAGCAATCAGCCCCAGCATTTT; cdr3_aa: CASCTGDSNQPQHF
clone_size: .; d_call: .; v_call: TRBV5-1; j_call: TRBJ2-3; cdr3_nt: TGCGCCAGCAGCGACTCCAGCTACACAGATACGCAGTATTTT; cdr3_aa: CASSDSSYTDTQYF
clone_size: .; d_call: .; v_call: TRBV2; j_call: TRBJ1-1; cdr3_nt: TGTGCCAGCGGCGGACAGCAAAGTACTGAAGCTTTCTTT; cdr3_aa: CASGGQQSTEAFF
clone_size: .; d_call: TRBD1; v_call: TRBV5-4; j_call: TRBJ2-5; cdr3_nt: TGTGCCAGCAGCTGGGGACAGGGATTCCAAGAGACCCAGTACTTC; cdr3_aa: CASSWGQGFQETQYF
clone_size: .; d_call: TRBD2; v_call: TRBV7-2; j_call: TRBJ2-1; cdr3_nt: TGTGCCAGCAGCTTAGATAATAGGTCAGGCGGGGGGGCCTGGGAGCAGTTCTTC; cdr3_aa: CASSLDNRSGGGAWEQFF
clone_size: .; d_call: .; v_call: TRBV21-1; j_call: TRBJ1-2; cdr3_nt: TGTGCCAGCAGCAAAGATGGGGGGGGCTATGGCTACACCTTC; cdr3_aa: CASSKDGGGYGYTF
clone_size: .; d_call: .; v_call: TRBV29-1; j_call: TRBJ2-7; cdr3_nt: TGCAGCGTTGATGTCCCAGGGATCTACGAGCAGTACTTC; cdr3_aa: CSVDVPGIYEQYF
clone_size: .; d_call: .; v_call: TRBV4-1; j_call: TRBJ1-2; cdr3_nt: TGCGCCAGCAGCCAAGGGGTAGGGGATTATGGCTACACCTTC; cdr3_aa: CASSQGVGDYGYTF
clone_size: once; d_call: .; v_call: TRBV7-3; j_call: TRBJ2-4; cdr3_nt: TGTGCCAGCAGCTCCGGACAGCCCGACAAAAACATTCAGTACTTC; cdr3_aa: CASSSGQPDKNIQYF
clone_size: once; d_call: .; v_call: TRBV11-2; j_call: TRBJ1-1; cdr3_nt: TGTGCCAGCAGACCGACAAACAGGGTAACACCTAAAGCTTTCTTT; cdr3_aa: CASRPTNRVTPKAFF
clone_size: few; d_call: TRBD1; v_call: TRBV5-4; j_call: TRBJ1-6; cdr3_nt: TGTGCCAGCAGCTGGGGACAGGGGGTGTATTCACCCCTCCACTTT; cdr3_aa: CASSWGQGVYSPLHF
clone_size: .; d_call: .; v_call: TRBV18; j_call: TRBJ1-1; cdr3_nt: TGTGCCAGCTCACCAATAGTAGGGGTGAACACTGAAGCTTTCTTT; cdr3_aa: CASSPIVGVNTEAFF
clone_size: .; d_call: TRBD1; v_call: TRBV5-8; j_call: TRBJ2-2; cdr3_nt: TGTGCCAGCAGCCGACAGGGGGTTAACACCGGGGAGCTGTTTTTT; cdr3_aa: CASSRQGVNTGELFF
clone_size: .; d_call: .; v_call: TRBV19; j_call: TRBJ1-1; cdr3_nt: TGTGCCAGTAGTCTGGGGCTTGAAGCTTTCTTT; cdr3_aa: CASSLGLEAFF
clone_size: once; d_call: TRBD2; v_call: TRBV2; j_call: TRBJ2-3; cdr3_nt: TGTGCCAGCAGTCACCGGACTAGCGGGGGGGTGGATACGCAGTATTTT; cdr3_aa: CASSHRTSGGVDTQYF
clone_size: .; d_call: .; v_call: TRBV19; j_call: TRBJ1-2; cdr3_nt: TGTGCCAGTAGTATCGGGTTAAATGGCTACACCTTC; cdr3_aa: CASSIGLNGYTF
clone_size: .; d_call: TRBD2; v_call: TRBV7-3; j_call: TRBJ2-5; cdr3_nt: TGTGCCAGCAGCTTAACGTTGACTAGCAGAGAGACCCAGTACTTC; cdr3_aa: CASSLTLTSRETQYF